This entry concerns a single T cell receptor (beta chain). Antigen: not known. Presence of unique molecular identifiers characterized the TCR beta cDNA libraries. Roughly 500,000 cDNA molecules were obtained per 1 to 10 million input T cells. TCRdb independently ran MiXCR on the PCR reads; one entry per CDR3 protein. Among hundreds of thousands of distinct CDR3 sequences, around 40% were seen once, and the ten largest hold 12%. The data originate from a study of post-analysis software for immune sequencing data. Study-wide background: Recorded disease courses covered relapsing-remitting, secondary progressive and progressive-relapsing multiple sclerosis. Some patients had no subtype annotation.

Overall study results and limits: When the samples were clustered directly with F measure, those that had been prepared in the same batch showed strong co-clustering. Five TRBV segments, including TRBV5-6, TRBV5-1 and TRBV20-1, were more frequent in patients than controls. Multiple sclerosis patients had significantly lower normalized Chao1 diversity than controls.

CDR3 size: 13 residues. The V gene's germline CDR1 is PRHDT and CDR2 FYEKMQ (reference sequence). Sequencing input: blood. V and J are TRBV13 and TRBJ2-5, with 7 nucleotides matching TRBD2. The J call may be incorrect, as the DNA end agrees better with TRBJ2-7. This receptor was obtained from a girl aged 10 to 17 with multiple sclerosis. In DNA, the CDR3 is TGTGCCAGCAGCTTTTCGGCTAGCGGCGAGCAGTACTTC. Protein sequence: CASSFSASGEQYF.